This T cell receptor beta chain emerged from a study of blood T cell repertoires in COVID-19. Across the whole study: Material from acute and convalescent COVID-19 was sourced from the United States, Italy and Spain.

This table comes from immunoSEQ multiplex PCR, and its TCRdb copy is limited to in-frame clones, with some not included. This table holds about 280,000 clones, roughly 89% found once. The V end lost 5 bases, the J end lost 5 bases, and 15 bases lay between the germline ends. This CDR3 has 14 residues. Germline lookup yields CDR1 MNHEY and CDR2 SVGAGI. The receptor was isolated from a woman aged 30 to 39 with active or convalescent COVID-19. Sequencing was carried out using peripheral blood. V is TRBV6-5 and J is TRBJ1-2; D unclear. CDR3 in amino acids: CASSPPGRKYGYTF. DNA for the CDR3: TGTGCCAGCAGTCCCCCCGGTAGAAAGTATGGCTACACCTTC.